Listed below are T cell receptor beta chains from one sample, sequenced in a study of T cell responses to AZD1222 COVID-19 vaccine. Repertoires were generated with immunoSEQ multiplex PCR, while TCRdb's copy carries only in-frame clones and drops some. Of 120,000 to 150,000 clones in the sample, almost 95% are singletons; the top ten hold 9.3%. Sequenced here: peripheral blood, sampled 28 days after the second AZD1222 dose. The receptors here all came from an adult who received the AZD1222 COVID-19 vaccine. Each CDR3 is given with its conserved first and last residue. Each record gives: V gene, J gene, CDR3 length, CDR3 protein.

>TRBV6-4|TRBJ1-2|12
CASSDPLYGYTF
>TRBV7-8|TRBJ2-4|15
CASSPLGGGKNIQYF
>TRBV27|TRBJ1-5|15
CASSRGQYSNQPQHF
>TRBV10-2|TRBJ2-1|14
CASSDPNSYNEQFF
>TRBV10-3|TRBJ1-3|15
CAISADGGSGNTIYF
>TRBV6-2/TRBV6-3|TRBJ1-2|13
CASSYRGGYGYTF
>TRBV10-1|TRBJ2-1|19
CASSDHLRGATRNYNEQFF
>TRBV19|TRBJ2-1|16
CASSLSGLAGDNEQFF
>TRBV7-9|TRBJ1-1|17
CASSLGQAFPLNTEAFF
>TRBV15|TRBJ2-7|16
CATSRVRGASSYEQYF
>TRBV3-1/TRBV3-2|TRBJ1-6|12
CASSSEGSPLHF
>TRBV7-2|TRBJ1-6|15
CASSLAPGTNSPLHF
>TRBV27|TRBJ1-2|15
CASSPGTQHAGGYTF
>TRBV9|TRBJ2-1|15
CASSADRASYNEQFF
>TRBV28|TRBJ1-1|13
CASSEGMNTEAFF
>TRBV5-4|TRBJ2-7|14
CASSFDGVGYEQYF
>TRBV29-1|TRBJ1-4|13
CSVLQFFNEKLFF
>TRBV20-1|TRBJ2-1|13
CSASVAQYNEQFF
>TRBV30|TRBJ2-1|15
CAWRGQAISYNEQFF
>TRBV24-1|TRBJ1-2|15
CATSESWDGTHGYTF